A selection of T cell receptor beta chains follows, all from one sample in a study of blood T cells in healthy people across ages. Each CDR3 protein is one row after TCRdb ran MiXCR on the 5' RACE reads. The data show about 680,000 distinct CDR3 sequences, with 49% seen just once and under 35% held by the top ten. Sequences were obtained from blood. The receptors derive from an older woman in good health. The CDR3 runs from the conserved cysteine through the conserved F or W. The D gene is left open where the match is weak. Expanded clones are given a class, and other clones once, few, many or no size at all.

J gene | V gene | D gene | clone size | CDR3 protein | CDR3 DNA
TRBJ1-6 | TRBV7-6 | - | - | CASSSVMDSPLHF | TGTGCCAGCAGCTCGGTTATGGATTCACCCCTCCACTTT
TRBJ2-6 | TRBV4-1 | - | few | CASSHLGARGSGANVLTF | TGCGCCAGCAGCCATCTCGGGGCCCGGGGATCTGGGGCCAACGTCCTGACTTTC
TRBJ1-4 | TRBV7-2 | - | few | CASSLPGLLNEKLFF | TGTGCCAGCAGCCTACCGGGACTGCTGAATGAAAAACTGTTTTTT
TRBJ2-7 | TRBV15 | - | - | CATSGVGDLVEQYF | TGTGCCACCAGCGGAGTTGGGGACCTAGTCGAGCAGTACTTC
TRBJ2-7 | TRBV30 | - | - | CAWSGHSATQGEQYF | TGTGCCTGGAGCGGGCACAGTGCAACGCAGGGGGAGCAGTACTTC
TRBJ2-2 | TRBV4-1 | TRBD1 | - | CASSQPRQGFTGELFF | TGCGCCAGCAGCCAACCGAGACAGGGATTCACCGGGGAGCTGTTTTTT
TRBJ2-3 | TRBV5-6 | - | - | CASHPGRTDTQYF | TGTGCCAGCCACCCGGGGCGGACAGATACGCAGTATTTT
TRBJ1-1 | TRBV29-1 | - | few | CSARRQNTEAFF | TGCAGCGCAAGACGGCAGAACACTGAAGCTTTCTTT
TRBJ1-5 | TRBV12-3/TRBV12-4 | - | - | CASRDTLNQPQHF | TGTGCCAGTCGGGACACTCTCAATCAGCCCCAGCATTTT
TRBJ2-1 | TRBV3-1 | - | large | CASSQDNHNEQFF | TGTGCCAGCAGCCAAGACAACCACAATGAGCAGTTCTTC
TRBJ2-5 | TRBV20-1 | - | few | CSAVGGNVETQYF | TGCAGTGCCGTGGGTGGGAACGTAGAGACCCAGTACTTC
TRBJ2-7 | TRBV2 | TRBD1 | - | CASRSRGHSYEQYF | TGTGCCAGCAGATCCAGGGGGCATTCCTACGAGCAGTACTTC
TRBJ2-5 | TRBV20-1 | - | few | CSARSIRMETQYF | TGCAGTGCTAGAAGTATTAGGATGGAGACCCAGTACTTC
TRBJ1-2 | TRBV5-1 | - | - | CASSEASGVSYGYTF | TGCGCCAGCAGCGAAGCCTCAGGGGTATCCTATGGCTACACCTTC
TRBJ2-1 | TRBV11-2 | TRBD2 | - | CASSFQRERASGYNEQFF | TGTGCCAGCAGCTTCCAGCGGGAGAGAGCGTCAGGGTACAATGAGCAGTTCTTC
TRBJ2-5 | TRBV29-1 | - | - | CSVTTVGFSETQYF | TGCAGCGTTACGACTGTCGGGTTTTCGGAGACCCAGTACTTC
TRBJ2-2 | TRBV4-2 | TRBD2 | once | CASSQVAAGGNTGELFF | TGTGCCAGCAGCCAAGTTGCAGCGGGAGGGAACACCGGGGAGCTGTTTTTT
TRBJ2-7 | TRBV5-1 | - | few | CASSLVGAAYEQYF | TGCGCCAGCAGCTTGGTAGGTGCCGCCTACGAGCAGTACTTC
TRBJ2-3 | TRBV28 | TRBD2 | - | CAGAGGPYTDTQYF | TGTGCCGGCGCGGGGGGACCGTACACAGATACGCAGTATTTT
TRBJ2-7 | TRBV5-8 | TRBD2 | - | CASSVRGRAYEQYF | TGTGCCAGCAGCGTACGAGGGAGGGCCTACGAGCAGTACTTC
TRBJ2-3 | TRBV11-3 | - | many | CASSLGGKSTDTQYF | TGTGCCAGCAGCTTAGGAGGGAAAAGCACAGATACGCAGTATTTT
TRBJ2-4 | TRBV7-2 | TRBD2 | - | CASSLDLAGGSYF | TGTGCCAGCAGCTTAGATCTAGCGGGAGGCTCGTACTTC
TRBJ1-3 | TRBV6-6 | - | once | CATTRGPGNTIYF | TGTGCCACCACCCGGGGGCCTGGAAACACCATATATTTT
TRBJ2-1 | TRBV20-1 | - | - | CRGHRSSYNEQFF | TGCAGGGGGCATAGGTCCTCCTACAATGAGCAGTTCTTC
TRBJ2-1 | TRBV3-1 | - | few | CAIGGGLYNEQFF | TGTGCCATTGGAGGAGGACTATACAATGAGCAGTTCTTC
TRBJ1-2 | TRBV29-1 | - | few | CSVEGTAYGYTF | TGCAGCGTTGAAGGGACGGCCTATGGCTACACCTTC
TRBJ2-1 | TRBV4-3 | TRBD2 | - | CASSQEPSGSPNEQFF | TGCGCCAGCAGCCAAGAACCTAGCGGGAGCCCCAATGAGCAGTTCTTC
TRBJ2-7 | TRBV25-1 | - | - | CASSEWAGSSYEQYF | TGTGCCAGCAGTGAATGGGCAGGGTCCTCCTACGAGCAGTACTTC
TRBJ2-7 | TRBV7-2 | TRBD1 | - | CASSLGDRGHEQYF | TGTGCCAGCAGCTTGGGGGACAGGGGCCACGAGCAGTACTTC
TRBJ2-3 | TRBV19 | - | - | CASSTRRDWLTDTQYF | TGTGCCAGTAGTACCCGTAGAGACTGGCTTACAGATACGCAGTATTTT
TRBJ1-1 | TRBV2 | - | - | CASSREDMNTEAFF | TGTGCCAGCAGTCGGGAAGACATGAACACTGAAGCTTTCTTT
TRBJ1-2 | TRBV28 | - | - | CASSSSLGQSLYGYTF | TGTGCCAGCAGTTCGTCCCTCGGGCAGTCCCTTTATGGCTACACCTTC
TRBJ2-7 | TRBV7-2 | TRBD2 | - | CASSSGRRAGEYEQYF | TGTGCCAGCAGCTCAGGCCGACGAGCGGGAGAGTACGAGCAGTACTTC
TRBJ1-1 | TRBV20-1 | TRBD1 | - | CSARDPATGQNTEAFF | TGCAGTGCTAGAGACCCCGCGACAGGGCAAAACACTGAAGCTTTCTTT
TRBJ2-7 | TRBV3-1 | - | few | CASSRPRAHEQYF | TGTGCCAGCAGCCGCCCCAGGGCCCACGAGCAGTACTTC
TRBJ2-7 | TRBV10-3 | TRBD2 | once | CAIRSASGRMHEQYF | TGTGCCATCAGGTCGGCTAGCGGGAGGATGCACGAGCAGTACTTC
TRBJ2-5 | TRBV12-3/TRBV12-4 | - | - | CASSNPPGMQYF | TGTGCCAGCAGTAACCCACCGGGGATGCAGTACTTC
TRBJ2-7 | TRBV7-2 | TRBD1 | few | CASSFLGQSSYEQYF | TGTGCCAGCAGCTTTTTGGGACAGAGCTCCTACGAGCAGTACTTC
TRBJ2-5 | TRBV20-1 | - | few | CSATTGIQETQYF | TGCAGTGCTACCACAGGGATCCAAGAGACCCAGTACTTC
TRBJ1-1 | TRBV29-1 | - | - | CSVEGRLLNTEAFF | TGCAGCGTTGAGGGGCGCCTCTTGAACACTGAAGCTTTCTTT
TRBJ2-7 | TRBV4-1 | - | few | CASSQGDSLAYEQYF | TGCGCCAGCAGCCAAGGTGACTCCCTGGCCTACGAGCAGTACTTC
TRBJ2-3 | TRBV20-1 | TRBD2 | - | CSSAGGADTQYF | TGCAGTTCAGCGGGAGGCGCAGATACGCAGTATTTT
TRBJ2-1 | TRBV9 | TRBD2 | few | CASSVAASGYNEQFF | TGTGCCAGCAGCGTAGCAGCTAGCGGATACAATGAGCAGTTCTTC
TRBJ1-6 | TRBV4-3 | TRBD1 | - | CASSQGTGTGNSPLHF | TGCGCCAGCAGCCAAGGTACCGGGACAGGGAATTCACCCCTCCACTTT
TRBJ2-1 | TRBV29-1 | TRBD2 | - | CSVVSWGGNEQFF | TGCAGCGTTGTAAGCTGGGGGGGGAATGAGCAGTTCTTC